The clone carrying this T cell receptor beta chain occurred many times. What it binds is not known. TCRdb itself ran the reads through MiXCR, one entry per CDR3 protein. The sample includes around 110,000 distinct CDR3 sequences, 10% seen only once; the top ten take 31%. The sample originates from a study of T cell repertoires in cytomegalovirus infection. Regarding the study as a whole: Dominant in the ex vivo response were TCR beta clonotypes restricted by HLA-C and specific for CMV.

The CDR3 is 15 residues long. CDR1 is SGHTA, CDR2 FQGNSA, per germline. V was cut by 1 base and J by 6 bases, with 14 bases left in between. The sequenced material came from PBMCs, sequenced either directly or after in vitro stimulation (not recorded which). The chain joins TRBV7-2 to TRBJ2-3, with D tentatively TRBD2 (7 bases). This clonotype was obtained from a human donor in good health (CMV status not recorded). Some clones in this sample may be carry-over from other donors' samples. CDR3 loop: CASSLDGGRRDTQYF. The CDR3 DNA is TGTGCCAGCAGCTTAGACGGGGGGCGCCGGGATACGCAGTATTTT.